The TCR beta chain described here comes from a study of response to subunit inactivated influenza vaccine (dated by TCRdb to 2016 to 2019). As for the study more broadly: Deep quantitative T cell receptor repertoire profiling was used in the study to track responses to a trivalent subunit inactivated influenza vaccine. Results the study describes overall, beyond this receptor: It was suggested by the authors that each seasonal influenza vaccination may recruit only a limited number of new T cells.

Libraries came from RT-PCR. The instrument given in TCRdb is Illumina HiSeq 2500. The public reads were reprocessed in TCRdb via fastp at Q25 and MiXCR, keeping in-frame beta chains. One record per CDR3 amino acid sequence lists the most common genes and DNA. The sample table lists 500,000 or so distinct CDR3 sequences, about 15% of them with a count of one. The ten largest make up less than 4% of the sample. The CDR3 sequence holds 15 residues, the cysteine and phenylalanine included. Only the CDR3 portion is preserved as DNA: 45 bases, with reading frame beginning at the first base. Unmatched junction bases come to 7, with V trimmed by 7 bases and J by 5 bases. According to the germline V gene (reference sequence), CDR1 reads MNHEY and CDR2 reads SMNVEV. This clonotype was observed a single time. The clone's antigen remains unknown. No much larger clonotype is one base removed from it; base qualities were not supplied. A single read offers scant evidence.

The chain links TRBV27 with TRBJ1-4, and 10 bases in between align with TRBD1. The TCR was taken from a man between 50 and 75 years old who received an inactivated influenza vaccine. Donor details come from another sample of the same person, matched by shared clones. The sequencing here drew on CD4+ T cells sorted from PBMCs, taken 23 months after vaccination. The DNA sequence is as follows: TGTGCCAGCACCGTGACAGGGGGCCACAATGAAAAACTGTTTTTT. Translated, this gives CASTVTGGHNEKLFF.